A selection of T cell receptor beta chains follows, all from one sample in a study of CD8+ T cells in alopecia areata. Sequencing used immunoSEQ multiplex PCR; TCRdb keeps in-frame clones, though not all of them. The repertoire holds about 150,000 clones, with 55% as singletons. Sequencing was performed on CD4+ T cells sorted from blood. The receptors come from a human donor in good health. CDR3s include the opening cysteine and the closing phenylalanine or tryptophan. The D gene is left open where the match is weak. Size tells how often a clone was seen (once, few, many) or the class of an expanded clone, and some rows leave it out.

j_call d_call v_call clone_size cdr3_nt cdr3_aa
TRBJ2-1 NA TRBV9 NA TGTGCCAGCAGCCCCGGCCTAGCGCCCGGCGCTGAGCAGTTCTTC CASSPGLAPGAEQFF
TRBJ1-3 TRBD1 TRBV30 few TGTGCCTGGAGTTCGCAGGGGGCTGGAAACACCATATATTTT CAWSSQGAGNTIYF
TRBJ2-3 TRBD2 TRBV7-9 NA TGTGCCAGCAGCCCCCAGGGACTAGCGGGGCCCACAGATACGCAGTATTTT CASSPQGLAGPTDTQYF
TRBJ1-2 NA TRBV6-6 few TGTGCCAGCAGCCAGGGTAACGGCTACACCTTC CASSQGNGYTF
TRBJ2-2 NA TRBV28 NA TGTGCCAGCAGTTTCACTATCAACACCGGGGAGCTGTTTTTT CASSFTINTGELFF
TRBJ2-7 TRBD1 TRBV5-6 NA TGTGCCAGCAGTTACAAGGGGACAGGGCGCTACGAGCAGTACTTC CASSYKGTGRYEQYF
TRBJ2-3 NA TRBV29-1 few TGCAGCGTTGAAGATGTGGGGTTCACAGATACGCAGTATTTT CSVEDVGFTDTQYF
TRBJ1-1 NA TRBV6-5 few TGTGCCAGCAGATATCAGGGGTCGACTGAAGCTTTCTTT CASRYQGSTEAFF
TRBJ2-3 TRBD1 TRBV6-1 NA TGTGCCAGCAGTGTGGACAGGGTCGGCACAGATACGCAGTATTTT CASSVDRVGTDTQYF
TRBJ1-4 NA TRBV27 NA TGTGCCAGCAGTCCTCTAAACAGCCCGGGGGAGAAACTGTTTTTT CASSPLNSPGEKLFF
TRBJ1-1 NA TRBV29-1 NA TGCAGCGTTGTGAGGGGGAACACTGAAGCTTTCTTT CSVVRGNTEAFF
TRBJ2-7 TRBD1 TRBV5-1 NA TGCGCCAGCAGCCTCTACGGGACAGGGGACGAGCAGTACTTC CASSLYGTGDEQYF
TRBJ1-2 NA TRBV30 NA TGTGCCTGGAGCGAACAGGGTATTGGCGGCTACACCTTC CAWSEQGIGGYTF
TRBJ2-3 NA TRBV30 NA TGTGCCTGGTCCCCCCCGGGGGGCGGGAGATCAGATACGCAGTATTTT CAWSPPGGGRSDTQYF
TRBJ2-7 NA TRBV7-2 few TGTGCCAGCAGCTCTGGGCTAGGATCGTCCGAGCAGTACTTC CASSSGLGSSEQYF
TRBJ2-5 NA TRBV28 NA TGTGCCAGCAGCGTCCCCGGGCGGGAGACCCAGTACTTC CASSVPGRETQYF
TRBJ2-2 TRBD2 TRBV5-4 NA TGTGCCAGCAGCTTCCCGACTAGCTCCGGGGAGCTGTTTTTT CASSFPTSSGELFF
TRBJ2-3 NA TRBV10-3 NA TGTGCCATCAGTGAGTCGACAATTGGGAGTACGCAGTATTTT CAISESTIGSTQYF
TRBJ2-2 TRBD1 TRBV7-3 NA TGTGCCAGCAGCTCAAGGACAGGAGGAAACACCGGGGAGCTGTTTTTT CASSSRTGGNTGELFF
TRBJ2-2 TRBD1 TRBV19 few TGTGCCAGTACTTCCATCGGGACAGGCTACACCGGGGAGCTGTTTTTT CASTSIGTGYTGELFF
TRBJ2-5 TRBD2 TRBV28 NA TGTGCCAGCAGTCTGGGACTAGCGGGAGTGTCCCAGTACTTC CASSLGLAGVSQYF
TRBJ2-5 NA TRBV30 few TGTGCCTGGGCAGGGTATGAATGGACCCAGTACTTC CAWAGYEWTQYF
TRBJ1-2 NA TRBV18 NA TGTGCCAGCTCACCACCGGCAGGCTATGGCTACACCTTC CASSPPAGYGYTF
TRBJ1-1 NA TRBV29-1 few TGCAGCGTTGGACGACAGGCCGGCGGAGCTTTCTTT CSVGRQAGGAFF
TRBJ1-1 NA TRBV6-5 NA TGTGCCAGCCGAGGGGGGCAGCTGAACACTGAAGCTTTCTTT CASRGGQLNTEAFF
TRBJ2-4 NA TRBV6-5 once TGTGCCAGCAGGGCCCTACAGGGTGGGTCGAACATTCAGTACTTC CASRALQGGSNIQYF
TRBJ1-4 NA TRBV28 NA TGTGCCAGCACCCCGGCGGGTTTAAAGGAAAAACTGTTTTTT CASTPAGLKEKLFF
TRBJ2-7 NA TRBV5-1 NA TGCGCCAGCAGCTTGGTTAGCGGCCCCTCCTACGAGCAGTACTTC CASSLVSGPSYEQYF
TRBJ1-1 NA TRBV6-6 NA TGTGCCAGCAGACTCCATACAGGGAACACTGAAGCTTTCTTT CASRLHTGNTEAFF
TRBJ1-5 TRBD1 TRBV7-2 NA TGTGCCAGCAGCTCAAGGGACAGGGACAATCAGCCCCAGCATTTT CASSSRDRDNQPQHF
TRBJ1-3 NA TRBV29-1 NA TGCAGCGTTGGCCGGGGGAGCTCTGGAAACACCATATATTTT CSVGRGSSGNTIYF
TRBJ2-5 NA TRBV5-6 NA TGTGCCAGCAGCTCGGGGACACTTCAAGAGACCCAGTACTTC CASSSGTLQETQYF
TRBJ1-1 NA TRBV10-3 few TGTGCCATCAGTGAGGCGTCCCACACTGGTCCCGCTGAAGCTTTCTTT CAISEASHTGPAEAFF
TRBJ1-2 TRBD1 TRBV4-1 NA TGCGCCAGCAGACGCCTGTTCTCCATAGACAGGGCAGAAGAGGGCTACACCTTC CASRRLFSIDRAEEGYTF
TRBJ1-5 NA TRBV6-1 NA TGTGCCAGCAGTGATGTAGGGAGGGGACGGCAGCCCCAGCATTTT CASSDVGRGRQPQHF
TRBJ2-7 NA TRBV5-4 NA TGTGCCAGCAGCTTCCCAGGGGCCCTATCCTACGAGCAGTACTTC CASSFPGALSYEQYF
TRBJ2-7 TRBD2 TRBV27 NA TGTGCCAGCAGAAAAGCGGGACTTAGGGGCGGGAGGTCTATCCACGAGCAGTACTTC CASRKAGLRGGRSIHEQYF
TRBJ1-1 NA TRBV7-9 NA TGTGCCAGCAGGCCAGGAATGAACACTGAAGCTTTCTTT CASRPGMNTEAFF
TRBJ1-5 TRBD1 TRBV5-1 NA TGCGCCAGCAGCACTGCCAGGGGGCCGAGGTGTGTTAGCAATCAGCCCCAGCATTTT CASSTARGPRCVSNQPQHF
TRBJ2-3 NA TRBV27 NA TGTGCCAGCAGTCCCCAGGGGCTCGGAACAGATACGCAGTATTTT CASSPQGLGTDTQYF
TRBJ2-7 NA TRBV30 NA TGTGCCTGGAGTCCGCTCGGGGGCCTATACGAGCAGTACTTC CAWSPLGGLYEQYF
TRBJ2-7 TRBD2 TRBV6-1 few TGTGCCAGCAGTGAAGCGGATTTAGCGGGAGGACCCTACGAGCAGTACTTC CASSEADLAGGPYEQYF
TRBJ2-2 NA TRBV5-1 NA TGCGCCAGCAGCTCGGACCGATTTTCCCCCCGACACACCGGGGAGCTGTTTTTT CASSSDRFSPRHTGELFF